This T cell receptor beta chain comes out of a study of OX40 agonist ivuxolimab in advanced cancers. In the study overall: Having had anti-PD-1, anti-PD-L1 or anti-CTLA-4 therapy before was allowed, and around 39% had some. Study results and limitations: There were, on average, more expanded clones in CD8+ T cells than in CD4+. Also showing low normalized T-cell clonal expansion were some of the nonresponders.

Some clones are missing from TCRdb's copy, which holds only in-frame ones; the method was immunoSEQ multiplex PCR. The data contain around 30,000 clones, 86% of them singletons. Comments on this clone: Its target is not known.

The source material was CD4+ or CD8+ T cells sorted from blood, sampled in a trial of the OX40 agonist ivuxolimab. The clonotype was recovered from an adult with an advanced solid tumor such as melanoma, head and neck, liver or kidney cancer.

In DNA form, the CDR3 reads TGTGCCAGCAGCCGAACTAGCGGGACCTACAATGAGCAGTTCTTC. Encoded protein: CASSRTSGTYNEQFF. The chain uses TRBV27 and TRBJ2-1, with 10 bases identical to TRBD2. The CDR3 covers 15 residues. Germline V gene data show CDR1 as MNHEY and CDR2 as SMNVEV (reference sequence). V lost 6 bases and J lost 2; bases outside the gene matches: 4.